This TCR beta chain was captured by sequencing in a study of T cells after somatic rescue of genetic block. Clones were sequenced by immunoSEQ multiplex PCR, and TCRdb holds only the in-frame ones, with some missing. The table has tens of thousands of clones, 70% to 90% seen once. This TCR derives from a woman aged 18-30 years. Input material: peripheral blood mononuclear cells (PBMCs).

In DNA, the CDR3 is TGTGCCAGCAGCATCGGACAGGGGTCGTATGGCTACACCTTC. Its protein product is CASSIGQGSYGYTF. V usage is TRBV9 and J usage is TRBJ1-2, with 9 bases matching TRBD1. V was pared by 4 bases and J by 5 bases, with 6 bases of the junction left unmatched. The CDR3 covers 14 residues. CDR1 SGDLS and CDR2 YYNGEE come from the germline V gene. The full variable domain, rest sourced from reference TRBV9 and TRBJ1-2, is DSGVTQTPKHLITATGQRVTLRCSPRSGDLSVYWYQQSLDQGLQFLIQYYNGEERAKGNILERFSAQQFPDLHSELNLSSLELGDSALYFCASSIGQGSYGYTFGSGTRLTVV.